The entry below gives a single T cell receptor beta chain sequence along with its context. The authors loaded roughly 200 ng DNA, some 32,000 T cell genomes, into sorted-subset replicate PCRs. Assay: immunoSEQ multiplex PCR; the TCRdb copy retains only in-frame clones and omits some. The data show some 2 million clones, around 95% seen once. These data originate in a study of shared clonotypes between healthy human individuals. This CDR3 comprises 15 residues. Germline CDR1 and CDR2: SGHTS and YDEGEE. The germline V and J ends were trimmed by 0 bases and 2 bases, with 9 bases remaining between them. This chain joins TRBV5-8 and TRBJ1-3; D gene ambiguous. The receptor's source is a man between 18 and 35 years old in good health. Sequenced material: naive CD4+ T cells sorted from blood. Subset indicated: CD45RA+ positively selected. The CDR3, as DNA: TGTGCCAGCAGCTTGGAGGGAAACCCTGGAAACACCATATATTTT. It yields the protein CASSLEGNPGNTIYF.